This T cell receptor (beta chain) originates from a study of shared clonotypes between healthy human individuals. A CD45RA+ naive subset and a CD45RA-negative memory subset were split from CD4+ cells. This was a deep-level run. In the sorted-subset replicate PCRs, 150 to 200 ng DNA, tens of thousands of T cell genomes, was used. Using immunoSEQ multiplex PCR, the repertoire was profiled, and TCRdb retains in-frame clones only, with some absent. The sample records 600,000 to 700,000 clones, approximately 73% being singletons. With V trimmed by 3 bases and J by 1 base, 9 bases remained unmatched. This CDR3 has 17 amino acids. Germline loops: CDR1 LNHNV, CDR2 YYDKDF (reference sequence).

This clonotype originated in a woman between 25 and 40 years old in good health. The V call is TRBV15, the J call TRBJ2-4; 7 positions agree with TRBD1. Sample: memory CD4+ T cells sorted from blood. Subset indicated: CD45RA-negative fraction. The CDR3 is CATSRANRGSAKNIQYF. The CDR3 DNA reads TGTGCCACCAGCAGGGCTAACAGGGGCTCCGCCAAAAACATTCAGTACTTC.